This T cell receptor beta chain was sequenced during a study of cytomegalovirus exposure and HLA in healthy donors. A few counts support this clone. What it binds is unknown. A far larger clone is only one base removed, so a read error is likely. This CDR3 is built from 14 residues. The germline CDR1 and CDR2 sequences are MNHEY and SMNVEV (reference sequence). General study findings and limits: The study listed roughly 160 cytomegalovirus-associated TCR beta chains. Analysis performed later showed TCR beta chains linked to HLA being more clonally expanded than equally common others.

With 60 Vbeta and 13 Jbeta primers, the PCR was carried out. In the study's own analysis: As a later analysis found, there were around 86 million unique TCR beta chains, of which around 9.9 million were shared. Assay: immunoSEQ multiplex PCR; the TCRdb copy retains only in-frame clones and omits some. V, J and clone size are taken as reported in that table, and D and trimming were inferred from the DNA itself. This table holds roughly 150,000 clones, approximately 9% found once. This chain joins TRBV27 and TRBJ1-5; TRBD1 might be the D (6 bases). This receptor was taken from a male donor in good health and CMV-seronegative. The sample consisted of PBMCs. The CDR3 nucleotides read TGTGCCAGCAGCCAATCCCAGGGGACACAGCCCCAGAATTTT. As protein: CASSQSQGTQPQNF.